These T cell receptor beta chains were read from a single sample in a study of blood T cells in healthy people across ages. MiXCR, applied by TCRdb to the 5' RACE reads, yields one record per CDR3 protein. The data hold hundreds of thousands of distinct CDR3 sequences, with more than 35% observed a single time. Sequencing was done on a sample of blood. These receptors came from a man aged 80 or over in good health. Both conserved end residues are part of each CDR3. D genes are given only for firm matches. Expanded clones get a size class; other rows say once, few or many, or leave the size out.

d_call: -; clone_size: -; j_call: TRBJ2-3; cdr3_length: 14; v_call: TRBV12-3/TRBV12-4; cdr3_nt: TGTGCCAGCAGTTCTAGAGCGGTCACAGATACGCAGTATTTT; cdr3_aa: CASSSRAVTDTQYF
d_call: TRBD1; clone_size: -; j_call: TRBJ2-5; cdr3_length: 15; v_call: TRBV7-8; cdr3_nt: TGTGCCAGCAGCTTAGGGACAGGGCGGGCGAATGAGCAGTACTTC; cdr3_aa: CASSLGTGRANEQYF
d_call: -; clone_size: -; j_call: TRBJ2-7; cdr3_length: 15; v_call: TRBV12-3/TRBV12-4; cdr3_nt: TGTGCCAGCAGGAACGGAGAGTCCTCCTACAATGAGCAGTACTTC; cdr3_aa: CASRNGESSYNEQYF
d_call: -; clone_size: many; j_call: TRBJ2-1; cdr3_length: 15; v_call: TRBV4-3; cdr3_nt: TGCGCCAGCAGCCACCGAGCGGTACACTACAATGAGCAGTTCTTC; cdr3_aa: CASSHRAVHYNEQFF
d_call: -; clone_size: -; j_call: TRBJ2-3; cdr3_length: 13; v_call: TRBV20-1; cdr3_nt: TGCAGTGCGCCCCGGAGTGGTCTAGATACGCAGTATTTT; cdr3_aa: CSAPRSGLDTQYF
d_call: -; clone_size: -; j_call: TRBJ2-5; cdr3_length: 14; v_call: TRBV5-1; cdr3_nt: TGCGCCAGCAGGTCGACAGGGACTCAAGAGACCCAGTACTTC; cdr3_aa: CASRSTGTQETQYF
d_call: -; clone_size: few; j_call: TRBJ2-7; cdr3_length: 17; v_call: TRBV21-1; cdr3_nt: TGTGCCAGCAGCAATAGTTTTTTCGGGGACAAGACCTACGAGCAGTACTTC; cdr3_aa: CASSNSFFGDKTYEQYF
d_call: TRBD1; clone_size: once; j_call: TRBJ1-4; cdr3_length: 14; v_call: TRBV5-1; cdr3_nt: TGCGCCAGCAGCGTCGGACAGGTGGATGAAAAACTGTTTTTT; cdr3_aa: CASSVGQVDEKLFF
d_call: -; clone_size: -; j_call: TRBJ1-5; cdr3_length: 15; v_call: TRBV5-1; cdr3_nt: TGCGCCAGCAGCTTGGATGGTGGGTACGGTCAGCCCCAGCATTTT; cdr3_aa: CASSLDGGYGQPQHF
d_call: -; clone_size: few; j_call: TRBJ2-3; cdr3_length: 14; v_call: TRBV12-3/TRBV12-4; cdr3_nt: TGTGCCAGCAGTTTCCAGAGCAGCACAGATACGCAGTATTTT; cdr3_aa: CASSFQSSTDTQYF
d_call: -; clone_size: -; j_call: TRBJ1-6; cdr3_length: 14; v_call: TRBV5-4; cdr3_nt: TGTGCCAGCAGCTTGGACAGAATCAATTCACCCCTCCACTTT; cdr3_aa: CASSLDRINSPLHF
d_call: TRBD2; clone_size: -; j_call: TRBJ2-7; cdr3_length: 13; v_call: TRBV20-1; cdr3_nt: TGCAGTGCTAGTAGCGGGAGCTCCTACGAGCAGTACTTC; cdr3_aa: CSASSGSSYEQYF
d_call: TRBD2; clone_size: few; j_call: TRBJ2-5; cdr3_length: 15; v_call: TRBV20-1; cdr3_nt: TGCAGTGCTAGACCAAGCGGGAGGGCCGGGGAGACCCAGTACTTC; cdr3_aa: CSARPSGRAGETQYF
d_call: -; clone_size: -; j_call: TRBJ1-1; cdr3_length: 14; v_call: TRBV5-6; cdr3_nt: TGTGCCGGCAGCCTTGAGTTGGATATGACTGAAGCTTTCTTT; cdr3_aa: CAGSLELDMTEAFF
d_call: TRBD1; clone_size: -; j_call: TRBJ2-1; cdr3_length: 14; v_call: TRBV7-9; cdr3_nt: TGTGCCAGCAGCTTGACAGGGAAGAGTGGTGAGCAGTTCTTC; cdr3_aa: CASSLTGKSGEQFF
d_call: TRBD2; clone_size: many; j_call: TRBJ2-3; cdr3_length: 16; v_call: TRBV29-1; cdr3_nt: TGCAGCGTTGAAGAAAATAGCGGGAGGGTAGCAGATACGCAGTATTTT; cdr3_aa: CSVEENSGRVADTQYF
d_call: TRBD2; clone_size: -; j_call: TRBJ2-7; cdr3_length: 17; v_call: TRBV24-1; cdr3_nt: TGTGCCACCAGCCCCGGGACTAGCGGTTTCTCCTACAATGAGCAGTACTTC; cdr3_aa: CATSPGTSGFSYNEQYF
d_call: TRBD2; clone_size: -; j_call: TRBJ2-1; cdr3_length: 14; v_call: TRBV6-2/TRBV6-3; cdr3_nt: TGTGCCAGCCAAACAGCGGGACGATACAATGAGCAGTTCTTC; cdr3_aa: CASQTAGRYNEQFF
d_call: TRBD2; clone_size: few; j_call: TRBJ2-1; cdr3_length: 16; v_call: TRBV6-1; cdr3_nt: TGTGCCAGCAGTGGCGGGAGGGCCGTCGCCTACAATGAGCAGTTCTTC; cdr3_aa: CASSGGRAVAYNEQFF
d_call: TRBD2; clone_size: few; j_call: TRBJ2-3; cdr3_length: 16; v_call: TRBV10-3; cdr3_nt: TGTGCCATCACCGGACTAGCGGGAGGCGTTGTAAATACGCAGTATTTT; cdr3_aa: CAITGLAGGVVNTQYF
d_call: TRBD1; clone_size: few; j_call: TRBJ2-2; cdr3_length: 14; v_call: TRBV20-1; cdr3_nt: TGCAGTGCCTCGGGACAGGGGGCGGCCGGGGAGCTGTTTTTT; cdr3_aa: CSASGQGAAGELFF
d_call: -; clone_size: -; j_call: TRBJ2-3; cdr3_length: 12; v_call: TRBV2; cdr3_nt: TGTACCAGGCACCGGATAGCGGATACGCAGTATTTT; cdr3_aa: CTRHRIADTQYF
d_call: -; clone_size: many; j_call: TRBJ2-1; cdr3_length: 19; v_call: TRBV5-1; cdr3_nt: TGCGCCAGCAGCTTGGCCGGTTCCGGGACATCGAGCTCCTACAATGAGCAGTTCTTC; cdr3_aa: CASSLAGSGTSSSYNEQFF
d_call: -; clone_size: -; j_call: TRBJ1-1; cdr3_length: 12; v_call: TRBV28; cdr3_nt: TGTGCCAGCAAAACGGGGAACACTGAAGCTTTCTTT; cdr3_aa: CASKTGNTEAFF